This TCR beta chain was captured by sequencing in a study of cytomegalovirus exposure and HLA in healthy donors. Study-wide points: A missense variant in DCLRE1C was later tied to TCR beta V- and J-gene trimming. An analysis was carried out later, and it reportedly showed fewer N-insertions in an Asian-associated ancestry cluster than the approximately 660-donor mean. Among CMV-associated TCR beta chains, most appeared HLA-restricted in a later analysis.

V trimming: 4 bases; J trimming: 7 bases; junction bases outside the gene matches: 6. Germline loops: CDR1 WNHNN, CDR2 SYGVQD (reference sequence). The CDR3 totals 15 residues. Concerning this clone itself: Antigen specificity is unknown.

The PCR had 60 Vbeta and 13 Jbeta primers. The authors' processing: A later analysis tallied roughly 77 million unique TCR beta chains, around 11 million of them shared. Using immunoSEQ multiplex PCR, the repertoire was profiled, and TCRdb retains in-frame clones only, with some absent. V and J calls and clone size come straight from that table; D and trimming were deduced from the DNA. Of approximately 100,000 clones in the sample, less than 80% were seen once. The TCR comes from a man between 60 and 75 years old in good health and CMV-seronegative. This rearrangement joins TRBV10-1 to TRBJ2-2, with 10 bases identical to TRBD1. Sequencing was done on a sample of PBMCs. The DNA for the CDR3 is TGCGCCAGCAGTGCGGACAGGGGGAATGTCGGGGAGCTGTTTTTT. Residues: CASSADRGNVGELFF.